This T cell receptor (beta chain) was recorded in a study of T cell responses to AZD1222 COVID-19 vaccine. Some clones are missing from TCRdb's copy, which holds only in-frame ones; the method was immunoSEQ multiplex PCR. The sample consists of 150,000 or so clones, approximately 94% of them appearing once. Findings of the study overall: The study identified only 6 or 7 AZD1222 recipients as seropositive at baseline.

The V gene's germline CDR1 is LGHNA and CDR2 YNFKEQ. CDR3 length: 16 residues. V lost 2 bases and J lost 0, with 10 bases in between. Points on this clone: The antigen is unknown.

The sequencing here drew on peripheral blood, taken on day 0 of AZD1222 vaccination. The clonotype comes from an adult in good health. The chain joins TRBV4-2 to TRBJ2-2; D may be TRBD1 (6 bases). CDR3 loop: CASSQPDRSNTGELFF. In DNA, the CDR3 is TGTGCCAGCAGCCAACCCGACAGGTCGAACACCGGGGAGCTGTTTTTT.